These 13 T cell receptor beta chains were sequenced from one sample in a study of blood T cell repertoires in COVID-19. The repertoire was sequenced with immunoSEQ multiplex PCR; TCRdb's copy has only in-frame clones and lacks some. Of just under 150,000 clones listed, approximately 90% are singletons. The source material was peripheral blood. These receptors all come from a human donor in a cohort sampled during active COVID-19.

The chain has TRBV7-2 and TRBJ2-7; D possibly corresponds to TRBD2 (6 bases). Germline V gives CDR1 SGHTA, CDR2 FQGNSA. The CDR3 totals 15 residues. Trimming cost V 6 bases and J 5 bases, with 20 bases left between them. CDR3 loop: CASRPSGGRNHEQYF. CDR3 nucleotide sequence: TGTGCCAGCAGACCGAGTGGAGGGCGGAACCACGAGCAGTACTTC.

V and J are TRBV4-2 and TRBJ2-1; 8 bases agree with TRBD2. Germline V gives CDR1 LGHNA, CDR2 YNFKEQ. This CDR3 has 15 residues. V lost 8 bases and J lost 8; bases outside the gene matches: 14. CDR3 coding DNA: TGTGCCAGCCAGCGAGGGGCTAGCGGGCGGGATGAGCAGTTCTTC. Its protein product is CASQRGASGRDEQFF.

V is TRBV5-1 and J is TRBJ2-7; D might be TRBD1 (6 bases). Per the germline V gene, CDR1 is SGHRS and CDR2 is YFSETQ. Trimming took off 0 bases at V and 3 bases at J, with 10 bases between the two ends. The CDR3 sequence is 14 residues long. The CDR3 DNA is TGCGCCAGCAGCTTGGGGGACACTCGCTACGAGCAGTACTTC. Its translation: CASSLGDTRYEQYF.

The genes are TRBV7-9 and TRBJ1-1; tentative D call: TRBD1 (5 bases). Germline V gene data show CDR1 as SEHNR and CDR2 as FQNEAQ (reference sequence). V lost 6 bases and J 1 base, leaving 15 bases between the germline ends. This CDR3 spans 15 amino acids. The CDR3 here is CASSTPSGRNTEAFF. The CDR3 region has the DNA TGTGCCAGCAGTACCCCCTCAGGGCGGAACACTGAAGCTTTCTTT. The variable domain in full, with the rest retrieved from reference TRBV7-9 and TRBJ1-1, is DTGVSQNPRHKITKRGQNVTFRCDPISEHNRLYWYRQTLGQGPEFLTYFQNEAQLEKSRLLSDRFSAERPKGSFSTLEIQRTEQGDSAMYLCASSTPSGRNTEAFFGQGTRLTVV.

The chain links TRBV11-2 to TRBJ1-2; D is ambiguous. This CDR3 region has 14 residues. CDR1 is SGHAT, CDR2 FQNNGV, per germline. Trimming cost V 4 bases and J 8 bases, with 17 bases left between them. DNA of the CDR3: TGTGCCAGCAGCTCCATCACGGCCGGAGGGGGCTACACCTTC. It encodes CASSSITAGGGYTF.

The chain carries TRBV24-1 and TRBJ2-7, with unresolved D. This CDR3 is built from 16 residues. V was cut by 7 bases and J by 0 bases, with 18 bases left in between. Germline lookup yields CDR1 KGHDR and CDR2 SFDVKD. Here the CDR3 DNA reads TGTGCCACCAGAGATCCGAGACATGAAGTCTCCTACGAGCAGTACTTC. This codes for CATRDPRHEVSYEQYF.

V usage is TRBV12-5 and J usage is TRBJ1-1; D is unclear. CDR1 is LGHNT and CDR2 is FRNRAP in the germline V gene. V dropped 0 bases and J dropped 4 bases, with 18 bases sitting between them. The CDR3 is 17 residues long. This CDR3 reads CASGLVPYSRRGTEAFF. The CDR3 coding sequence is TGTGCTAGTGGTTTGGTCCCTTATAGTAGGCGGGGCACTGAAGCTTTCTTT.

The J gene is TRBJ1-2, the V gene TRBV20-1; D is uncertain. This CDR3 has 14 residues. Trimming took off 3 bases at V and 2 bases at J, with 13 bases between the two ends. The V gene's germline CDR1 is DFQATT and CDR2 SNEGSKA (reference sequence). CDR3 nucleotides: TGCAGTGCTAGTAGGACGGGAGGGAACTATGGCTACACCTTC. This encodes CSASRTGGNYGYTF.

The rearrangement joins TRBV15 to TRBJ1-6; 8 bases agree with TRBD1. Unmatched junction bases numbered 9, after V lost 9 bases and J lost 5 bases. CDR1 and CDR2 from the germline V gene are LNHNV and YYDKDF (reference sequence). The CDR3 loop spans 15 amino acids. The CDR3, as DNA: TGTGCCACGCGACAGGGGATTGTGGATAATTCACCCCTCCACTTT. This encodes CATRQGIVDNSPLHF.

The genes are TRBV30 and TRBJ1-5; 8 bases match TRBD1. Germline assignment: CDR1 GTSNPN and CDR2 SVGIG (reference sequence). J was trimmed by 4 bases and V by 2 bases; bases with no gene match: 13. This CDR3 has 17 amino acids. CDR3 amino acids: CAWSRDRTGRLNQPQHF. Here the CDR3 DNA reads TGTGCCTGGAGTAGGGATCGGACAGGGAGATTGAATCAGCCCCAGCATTTT.

The chain couples TRBV25-1 to TRBJ1-3; D is perhaps TRBD1 (5 bases). CDR3 length equals 15 residues. V was shortened by 1 base and J by 4 bases, with 11 bases between the two germline ends. Germline V gives CDR1 MGHDK, CDR2 SYGVNS. CDR3 residues: CASSESGDAGNTIYF. The CDR3 DNA reads TGTGCCAGCAGTGAATCGGGGGACGCAGGAAACACCATATATTTT.

The V and J genes are TRBV6-5 and TRBJ2-1; 9 bases match TRBD1. With 5 bases clipped from V and 7 bases from J, the junction kept 6 bases outside the gene matches. This CDR3 is 14 amino acids long. CDR1 is MNHEY and CDR2 is SVGAGI in the germline V gene. This CDR3 reads CASSPQGARNEQFF. The CDR3 nucleotides read TGTGCCAGCAGTCCACAGGGGGCGCGGAATGAGCAGTTCTTC.

The CDR3 nucleotides are TGTGCCAGCAGCTTAGAGTCGGGAATACAGATGAACACTGAAGCTTTCTTT. Its protein is CASSLESGIQMNTEAFF. The V call is TRBV7-9, the J call TRBJ1-1; unclear D gene. The CDR3 length is 17 residues. Germline V CDR1 and CDR2: SEHNR, FQNEAQ (reference sequence). Trimming left V 1 base short and J 0 bases short, with 15 bases between.